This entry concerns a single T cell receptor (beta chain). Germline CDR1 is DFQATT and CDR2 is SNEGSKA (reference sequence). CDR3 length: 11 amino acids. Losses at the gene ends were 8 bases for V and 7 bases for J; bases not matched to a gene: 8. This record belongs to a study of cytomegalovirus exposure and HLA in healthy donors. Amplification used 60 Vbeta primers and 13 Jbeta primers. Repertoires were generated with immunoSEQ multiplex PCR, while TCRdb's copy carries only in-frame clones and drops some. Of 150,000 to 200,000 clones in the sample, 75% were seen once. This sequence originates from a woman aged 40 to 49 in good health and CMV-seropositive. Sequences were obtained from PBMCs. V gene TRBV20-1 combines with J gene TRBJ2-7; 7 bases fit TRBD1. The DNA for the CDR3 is TGCAGTACAGACAGGGTACATGAGCAGTACTTC. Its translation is CSTDRVHEQYF.